Below, 18 T cell receptor beta chains from the same sample are listed, as sequenced in a study of T cell changes during pregnancy in multiple sclerosis. TCRdb keeps only in-frame clones here, not all; method: immunoSEQ multiplex PCR. The repertoire includes around 69,000 clones, 80% to 95% of them detected once, and roughly 1.9% sits in the top ten. This specimen consisted of peripheral blood, obtained in the third trimester of pregnancy. These receptors originate from a female donor in good health, enrolled as a control in a pregnancy study.

This clone showed up just a few times. The V gene is TRBV2, the J gene TRBJ1-1, with D perhaps TRBD1 (6 bases). This CDR3 is built from 16 residues. Trimming pared 5 bases from V and 0 bases from J, leaving 16 bases between. The germline V gene encodes CDR1 SNHLY and CDR2 FYNNEI. CDR3 loop: CASSPQGIGMNTEAFF. CDR3 nucleotides: TGTGCCAGCAGTCCTCAGGGGATAGGGATGAACACTGAAGCTTTCTTT.

The rearrangement links TRBV27 to TRBJ2-2; maybe TRBD1 (5 bases). The germline CDR1 and CDR2 sequences are MNHEY and SMNVEV (reference sequence). The CDR3 runs 14 residues. V lost 1 base to trimming and J lost 5 bases, with 8 bases between them. The CDR3 protein is CASSLWKGTGELFF. As DNA, the CDR3 is TGTGCCAGCAGTTTATGGAAGGGGACCGGGGAGCTGTTTTTT.

The genes are TRBV4-1 and TRBJ1-4; D is uncertain. In germline, CDR1 is MGHRA, CDR2 YSYEKL. Trimming shortened V by 2 bases and J by 6 bases, and 4 bases separated the two germline ends. The length of the CDR3 is 12 residues. CDR3 nucleotides: TGCGCCAGCAGCCAATCAGATGAAAAACTGTTTTTT. It codes for CASSQSDEKLFF.

The rearrangement uses TRBV5-5 and TRBJ1-3; 11 nucleotides match TRBD1. This CDR3 contains 16 residues. Germline CDR1 and CDR2: SGHKS and YYEKEE (reference sequence). V shed 3 bases, J shed 2 bases, and the junction held 4 bases outside the gene matches. Here the CDR3 DNA reads TGTGCCAGCAGCTCTTGGACAGGGGGCCCTGGAAACACCATATATTTT. This encodes CASSSWTGGPGNTIYF.

This chain links TRBV20-1 with TRBJ2-1; tentative D call: TRBD2 (7 bases). Germline loops: CDR1 DFQATT, CDR2 SNEGSKA (reference sequence). The CDR3 consists of 11 residues. As DNA, the CDR3 is TGCGGATCGGCGGGGGCTGGTGAGCAGTTCTTC. Its protein product is CGSAGAGEQFF.

The genes are TRBV2 and TRBJ2-7; possible D gene TRBD1, 6 bases. CDR1 is SNHLY, CDR2 FYNNEI, per germline. V was clipped by 6 bases and J by 2 bases, with 8 bases between them. The CDR3 runs 12 residues. CDR3 in DNA: TGTGCCAGCAGACAGGGAGCCTACGAGCAGTACTTC. Translated, it gives CASRQGAYEQYF.

The V and J genes are TRBV6-1 and TRBJ2-1; D not certain. There are 13 residues in the CDR3. Germline V gives CDR1 MNHNS, CDR2 SASEGT. V was cut by 5 bases and J by 9 bases, with 14 bases left in between. DNA for the CDR3: TGTGCCAGCAGTCCCGGCGGCAATGTTGAGCAGTTCTTC. This sequence encodes CASSPGGNVEQFF.

The V gene is TRBV6-5, the J gene TRBJ1-4; TRBD1 aligns across 9 bases. The trim removed 6 bases at V and 10 bases at J, leaving 12 bases unmatched. This CDR3 has 15 amino acids. Germline assignment: CDR1 MNHEY and CDR2 SVGAGI. CDR3 DNA: TGTGCCAGCAGACAACCGGGACAGGGACGGGGAAAACTGTTTTTT. Its translation is CASRQPGQGRGKLFF.

V gene TRBV6-5 combines with J gene TRBJ1-1, with a possible D match to TRBD1 (6 bases). The CDR3 covers 12 residues. Germline values: CDR1 MNHEY, CDR2 SVGAGI. V lost 6 bases to trimming and J lost 8 bases, with 13 bases between them. The CDR3 DNA follows: TGTGCCAGCAGACCCCCAGGGGAAGAAGCTTTCTTT. It specifies CASRPPGEEAFF.

The rearrangement links TRBV30 to TRBJ1-3; D is ambiguous. Germline CDR1 is GTSNPN and CDR2 is SVGIG (reference sequence). V was clipped by 5 bases and J by 2 bases, with 4 bases between them. The length of the CDR3 is 11 residues. The CDR3 loop reads CAWRAGNTIYF. For the CDR3, the DNA is TGTGCCTGGCGGGCTGGAAACACCATATATTTT.

This clone has more than one count but fewer than ten. V gene TRBV6-6 combines with J gene TRBJ1-2; TRBD1 matches at 12 bases. The V gene end was trimmed by 6 bases and the J gene end by 8 bases; junction bases not matched to a gene: 10. Germline V gene sequence: CDR1 MNHNY, CDR2 SVGAGI (reference sequence). There are 15 residues in the CDR3. The DNA for the CDR3 is TGTGCCAGCAGATATCCGGGACAGGGGGCGGTAGGCTACACCTTC. It translates to CASRYPGQGAVGYTF.

The chain links TRBV18 to TRBJ2-7, with 10 bases aligning to TRBD2. This CDR3 has 16 residues. The trim removed 0 bases at V and 1 base at J, leaving 3 bases unmatched. The germline V gene encodes CDR1 KGHSH and CDR2 LQKENI. CDR3 sequence: CASSPPTSGISYEQYF. In DNA, the CDR3 is TGTGCCAGCTCACCACCAACTAGCGGGATATCCTACGAGCAGTACTTC.

The chain employs TRBV27 and TRBJ2-5; 10 positions agree with TRBD2. With V trimmed by 3 bases and J by 8 bases, 6 bases remained unmatched. The CDR3 runs 14 residues. Per the germline V gene, CDR1 is MNHEY and CDR2 is SMNVEV (reference sequence). CDR3 residues: CASSLLAGVETQYF. As DNA, the CDR3 is TGTGCCAGCAGTTTGCTAGCGGGGGTGGAAACCCAGTACTTC.

This rearrangement joins TRBV7-2 to TRBJ2-1, with 8 nucleotides matching TRBD1. The germline CDR1 and CDR2 sequences are SGHTA and FQGNSA. The trim removed 4 bases at V and 9 bases at J, leaving 8 bases unmatched. This CDR3 contains 14 residues. The CDR3 DNA sequence: TGTGCCAGCAGCTCGGACAGGGCAAAACCTGAGCAGTTCTTC. This encodes CASSSDRAKPEQFF. Combining the CDR3 with reference TRBV7-2 and TRBJ2-1 gives the whole variable domain GAGVSQSPSNKVTEKGKDVELRCDPISGHTALYWYRQSLGQGLEFLIYFQGNSAPDKSGLPSDRFSAERTGGSVSTLTIQRTQQEDSAVYLCASSSDRAKPEQFFGPGTRLTVL.

This chain uses TRBV4-1 with TRBJ2-3; D unclear. Trimming took off 0 bases at V and 1 base at J, with 14 bases between the two ends. CDR3 length: 17 amino acids. Germline V gene lookup returns CDR1 MGHRA and CDR2 YSYEKL. The CDR3 DNA sequence: TGCGCCAGCAGCCAAGATCAGGTCCTGATGGGCACAGATACGCAGTATTTT. Translating it yields CASSQDQVLMGTDTQYF.

The rearrangement uses TRBV6-5 and TRBJ1-2, with 7 nucleotides matching TRBD1. CDR3 length: 16 residues. V shed 4 bases and J 2 bases; nucleotides not matched to a gene: 10. CDR1 MNHEY and CDR2 SVGAGI come from the germline V gene. The CDR3 DNA follows: TGTGCCAGCAGTTCCTACCCAAAGACAGGGAACTATGGCTACACCTTC. It encodes CASSSYPKTGNYGYTF.

This clone was detected once. The chain links TRBV18 to TRBJ1-4; D ambiguous. There are 14 residues in the CDR3. Trimming shortened V by 1 base and J by 3 bases, and 6 bases separated the two germline ends. Germline CDR1 reads KGHSH; CDR2 reads LQKENI. CDR3 nucleotide sequence: TGTGCCAGCTCACCACGGAGTTCTAATGAAAAACTGTTTTTT. Translation gives CASSPRSSNEKLFF.

This clone was recorded only once. CDR3 loop: CASSGRYRVRETQYF. CDR3 nucleotide sequence: TGTGCCAGCAGCGGGCGTTACAGGGTTCGAGAGACCCAGTACTTC. The V and J genes are TRBV21-1 and TRBJ2-5; the table assigns TRBD1, which was not confirmed against the DNA. TRBV21-1 is an annotated pseudogene. This CDR3 contains 15 residues.